The 3 T cell receptor beta chains reported below all come from one sample, sequenced in a study of identical twins. TCRdb analysed the 5' RACE reads with MiXCR anew, one entry per CDR3 protein. The sample holds under 1 million distinct CDR3 sequences, 12% seen once. These sequences were also reported in another study, on yellow fever vaccine responses in identical twins.

The sequencing input was PBMCs. Every receptor here comes from a woman aged 18-35 years in good health.

There are a few counts of this clonotype. The gene calls are TRBV12-3 or TRBV12-4 and TRBJ1-2; D unresolved. Trimming removed 3 bases from V and 6 bases from J, with 17 bases in between. The CDR3 contains 15 residues. In nucleotides, the CDR3 is TGTGCCAGCAGTTTCGGTTTCGGGGAGAGGGATGGCTACACCTTC. It specifies CASSFGFGERDGYTF.

This clonotype was counted between two and nine times. V usage is TRBV28 and J usage is TRBJ2-7; 13 positions agree with TRBD2. Germline trimming cut 6 bases from V and 6 bases from J; bases unmatched to any gene: 5. Germline values: CDR1 MDHEN, CDR2 SYDVKM. CDR3 length: 14 amino acids. The CDR3 DNA reads TGTGCCAGCAGCGCGGGACTAGCGGGATTCGAGCAGTACTTC. Amino acid sequence: CASSAGLAGFEQYF. Supplemented by reference TRBV28 and TRBJ2-7, the full variable domain reads DVKVTQSSRYLVKRTGEKVFLECVQDMDHENMFWYRQDPGLGLRLIYFSYDVKMKEKGDIPEGYSVSREKKERFSLILESASTNQTSMYLCASSAGLAGFEQYFGPGTRLTVT.

The chain recombines TRBV12-3 or TRBV12-4 with TRBJ2-3, with TRBD2 identical over 7 bases. CDR3 size: 15 residues. Trimming took 7 bases from V and 1 from J; bases not matched to a gene: 8. The CDR3: CASTVSGLRTDTQYF. As DNA, the CDR3 is TGTGCCAGCACCGTTAGCGGGCTGCGCACAGATACGCAGTATTTT.